Shown below are 20 T cell receptor beta chains from a single sample sequenced in a study of T cell repertoires in cytomegalovirus infection. A single record per CDR3 protein comes from TCRdb applying MiXCR to the reads. The repertoire consists of hundreds of thousands of distinct CDR3 sequences, with about 28% occurring once and the leading ten covering around 18%. These receptors are not linked to any known antigen. Sequencing used cultured PBMCs, obtained from culture after CMV antigen stimulation. These receptors originate from a human donor in good health (CMV status not recorded). Some clones in this sample may be carry-over from other donors' samples.

A single count supports this clonotype. The chain combines TRBV29-1 with TRBJ2-1; 7 nucleotides agree with TRBD1. The CDR3 spans 14 residues. In germline, CDR1 is SQVTM, CDR2 ANQGSEA. With 7 bases clipped from V and 2 bases from J, the junction kept 8 bases outside the gene matches. In DNA form, the CDR3 reads TGCAGCGCTTCGGACAGGATACCCTACAATGAGCAGTTCTTC. This sequence encodes CSASDRIPYNEQFF.

V usage is TRBV4-1 and J usage is TRBJ2-3, with 12 bases matching TRBD2. This CDR3 spans 18 amino acids. V trimming: 1 base; J trimming: 3 bases; junction bases outside the gene matches: 8. From germline, CDR1 is MGHRA and CDR2 YSYEKL. The CDR3 nucleotides are TGCGCCAGCAGCCAAGCTAGCGGGAGGGACGCTTGGACAGATACGCAGTATTTT. This encodes CASSQASGRDAWTDTQYF.

V is TRBV2 and J is TRBJ1-2, with D unresolved. The CDR3 contains 14 residues. The germline V gene encodes CDR1 SNHLY and CDR2 FYNNEI. V shed 4 bases and J shed 4 bases, with 13 bases lying between them. The CDR3 DNA is TGTGCCAGCAGTGCTACGGTCGCCTCCTATGGCTACACCTTC. This encodes CASSATVASYGYTF.

This clonotype was observed a handful of times. The chain is built from TRBV5-6 and TRBJ1-3; D not resolved. This CDR3 comprises 16 residues. The ends were cut back, 4 bases at V and 0 bases at J, with 14 bases in the middle. Germline V gene lookup returns CDR1 SGHDT and CDR2 YYEEEE. The CDR3 DNA is TGTGCCAGCAGCGTAACGATTGCAACCTCTGGAAACACCATATATTTT. Its translation: CASSVTIATSGNTIYF.

The sample holds a few counts of this clonotype. The J gene is TRBJ1-2, the V gene TRBV20-1, with D possibly TRBD1 on 6 matching bases. Deletions cut 3 bases from V and 2 bases from J, with 13 bases between. Per germline, CDR1 DFQATT and CDR2 SNEGSKA (reference sequence). The CDR3 totals 14 residues. CDR3 in amino acids: CSARGGAGNYGYTF. The DNA of the CDR3 is TGCAGTGCTAGGGGGGGGGCGGGGAACTATGGCTACACCTTC.

The chain has TRBV20-1 and TRBJ2-3; 12 positions match TRBD2. The CDR3 is 14 amino acids. J was trimmed by 6 bases and V by 6 bases; bases with no gene match: 7. From germline, CDR1 is DFQATT and CDR2 SNEGSKA (reference sequence). This CDR3 is CSAASGGASDTQYF. The CDR3 nucleotides read TGCAGTGCGGCTAGCGGGGGGGCTTCTGATACGCAGTATTTT.

This clonotype came up a few times. The genes are TRBV10-3 and TRBJ2-7, with a possible D match to TRBD2 (6 bases). The CDR3 is made up of 13 amino acids. CDR1 and CDR2 from the germline V gene are ENHRY and SYGVKD. V was clipped by 7 bases and J by 1 base, with 11 bases between them. Written as DNA, the CDR3 is TGTGCCATCAAGCGAGGGAGGTCCTACGAGCAGTACTTC. Residues: CAIKRGRSYEQYF.

This clonotype was observed at least ten times. The gene calls are TRBV7-8 and TRBJ1-5; D gene uncertain. CDR3 length: 15 amino acids. In germline, CDR1 is SGHVS, CDR2 FQNEAQ. V lost 1 base and J 5 bases, leaving 12 bases between the germline ends. For the CDR3, the DNA is TGTGCCAGCAGCTTAGGAGTGGGTAGGCATCAGCCCCAGCATTTT. Amino acids: CASSLGVGRHQPQHF.

The chain links TRBV11-2 to TRBJ2-1; 10 bases map to TRBD2. The CDR3 has 15 residues. Germline assignment: CDR1 SGHAT and CDR2 FQNNGV. Germline trimming cut 3 bases from V and 4 bases from J; bases unmatched to any gene: 3. The CDR3 nucleotides read TGTGCCAGCAGCTTTGGACTAGCGGAATACAATGAGCAGTTCTTC. Protein product: CASSFGLAEYNEQFF.

This sequence joins TRBV19 and TRBJ2-1; 8 bases align to TRBD2. Trimming cost V 3 bases and J 7 bases; bases outside gene matches: 5. The germline CDR1 and CDR2 sequences are LNHDA and SQIVND (reference sequence). The CDR3 sequence is 14 residues long. CDR3 nucleotides: TGTGCCAGTAGTATGCGGGGGGCCGTAAATGAGCAGTTCTTC. This gives the protein CASSMRGAVNEQFF.

The chain is built from TRBV19 and TRBJ1-5; the D is unclear. The CDR3 consists of 15 residues. CDR1 is LNHDA, CDR2 SQIVND, per germline (reference sequence). Trimming pared 7 bases from V and 0 bases from J, leaving 13 bases between. The CDR3 here is CASTLAAFSNQPQHF. The CDR3 bases are TGTGCCAGTACCCTGGCGGCCTTTAGCAATCAGCCCCAGCATTTT.

The J gene is TRBJ1-2, the V gene TRBV7-3; 8 nucleotides agree with TRBD1. The CDR3 totals 13 residues. CDR1 is SGHTA, CDR2 FQGTGA, per germline. J lost 8 bases, V lost 4 bases, and 6 bases had no gene match. For the CDR3, the DNA is TGTGCCAGCAGCTCGACAGGGGTCGGCGGCTACACCTTC. Residues: CASSSTGVGGYTF.

V is TRBV20-1 and J is TRBJ1-2, with a possible D match to TRBD1 (6 bases). Germline values: CDR1 DFQATT, CDR2 SNEGSKA (reference sequence). V lost 5 bases and J lost 7, with 11 bases in between. The CDR3 is 11 amino acids. The chain's CDR3 is CSASRGAGYTF. CDR3 in DNA: TGCAGTGCTTCAAGGGGGGCTGGCTACACCTTC.

This clonotype was counted a few times. V is TRBV27 and J is TRBJ2-7; D is undetermined. Germline CDR1 MNHEY, CDR2 SMNVEV (reference sequence). V was pared by 5 bases and J by 1 base, with 18 bases between. The CDR3 consists of 16 residues. CDR3 sequence reads: CASSPLAGVLSYEQYF. In DNA, the CDR3 is TGTGCCAGCAGTCCCTTGGCAGGCGTGCTATCCTACGAGCAGTACTTC.

CDR3 in DNA: TGTGCCAGCAGCATAGGGGACAGGGTAGGTCAGTTCTTC. It yields the protein CASSIGDRVGQFF. The chain carries TRBV7-2 and TRBJ2-1; 9 bases align to TRBD1. With V trimmed by 5 bases and J by 13 bases, 9 bases remained unmatched. The CDR3 totals 13 residues. The germline gives CDR1 SGHTA, CDR2 FQGNSA.

Regarding this clonotype: Being one base from a much bigger clone, this may be a read error. V usage is TRBV6-6 and J usage is TRBJ2-1; 9 positions match TRBD2. The CDR3 is 14 amino acids. Germline values: CDR1 MNHNY, CDR2 SVGAGI (reference sequence). CDR3 amino acids: CASSLAGRDNKQFF. The DNA for the CDR3 is TGTGCCAGCAGTCTAGCGGGACGAGACAATAAGCAGTTCTTC.

This chain joins TRBV7-6 and TRBJ2-3, with 9 bases fitting TRBD2. This CDR3 contains 14 residues. The V gene's germline CDR1 is SGHVS and CDR2 FNYEAQ. With V trimmed by 5 bases and J by 5 bases, 5 bases remained unmatched. CDR3: CASSPSSGGDTQYF. Written as DNA, the CDR3 is TGTGCCAGCAGCCCAAGTAGCGGGGGAGATACGCAGTATTTT. The full variable domain, rest sourced from reference TRBV7-6 and TRBJ2-3, is GAGVSQSPRYKVTKRGQDVALRCDPISGHVSLYWYRQALGQGPEFLTYFNYEAQQDKSGLPNDRFSAERPEGSISTLTIQRTEQRDSAMYRCASSPSSGGDTQYFGPGTRLTVL.

This chain connects TRBV7-3 to TRBJ1-1; D unresolved. This CDR3 has 13 amino acids. Germline CDR1 is SGHTA and CDR2 is FQGTGA. V lost 5 bases to trimming and J lost 1 base, with 8 bases between them. CDR3 sequence reads: CASSKTENTEAFF. CDR3 DNA: TGTGCCAGCAGCAAAACAGAGAACACTGAAGCTTTCTTT.

The CDR3 DNA sequence: TGTGCCAGCAGCGCGTCGGGGGGCAGCTCCTACGAGCAGTACTTC. The encoded protein is CASSASGGSSYEQYF. The V and J genes are TRBV7-6 and TRBJ2-7; possibly TRBD2 for D (7 bases). The CDR3 length is 15 residues. Between the trimmed V and J ends, which lost 5 bases and 0 bases, there was a span of 14 bases. CDR1 is SGHVS, CDR2 FNYEAQ, per germline.

This chain links TRBV2 with TRBJ1-4; D is undetermined. Germline lookup yields CDR1 SNHLY and CDR2 FYNNEI. The CDR3 runs 12 residues. Between the trimmed V and J ends, which lost 6 bases and 8 bases, there was a span of 10 bases. The CDR3 DNA follows: TGTGCCAGCAGGGACGGAGGGGAAAAACTGTTTTTT. Its protein is CASRDGGEKLFF.